These T cell receptor beta chains were read from a single sample in a study of T cell repertoires and HLA-DP antigens. The method was immunoSEQ multiplex PCR; TCRdb's version includes in-frame clones alone and lacks a portion of them. The table shows about 120,000 clones, with 80% to 95% occurring only once. These receptors are not linked to any known antigen. Sequencing was done on a sample of CD4+ T cells from PBMCs. These receptors came from a woman between 18 and 29 years old in good health and CMV-seronegative. The CDR3 runs from the conserved cysteine through the conserved F or W. A D gene is named only where the DNA matches it firmly. Clone size is stated in some rows and not others, as once, few, many or a class when expanded.

j_call v_call d_call clone_size cdr3_aa cdr3_nt
TRBJ2-5 TRBV6-6 . . CASTGQFETQYF TGTGCCAGCACTGGACAGTTTGAGACCCAGTACTTC
TRBJ2-4 TRBV29-1 . . CSAGTSAKNIQYF TGCAGCGCAGGAACCTCAGCCAAAAACATTCAGTACTTC
TRBJ1-1 TRBV5-1 . . CASSFQINTEAFF TGCGCCAGCAGCTTCCAGATTAACACTGAAGCTTTCTTT
TRBJ2-7 TRBV5-4 TRBD1 . CASSAGQGRGQDEQYF TGTGCCAGCAGCGCCGGACAGGGGAGGGGACAAGACGAGCAGTATTTC
TRBJ1-5 TRBV6-7 TRBD1 . CASSYSGHRDRAQPQHF TGTGCCAGCAGTTACTCGGGACACCGGGACAGGGCTCAGCCCCAGCATTTT
TRBJ1-2 TRBV11-2 . . CASSLDIYGYTF TGTGCCAGCAGCTTAGATATCTATGGCTACACCTTC
TRBJ1-2 TRBV7-9 . . CASSLGQTYGYTF TGTGCCAGCAGCTTAGGACAGACCTATGGCTACACCTTC
TRBJ2-1 TRBV7-2 . . CASSLARGNEQFF TGTGCCAGCAGCCTCGCCAGGGGCAATGAGCAGTTCTTC
TRBJ2-3 TRBV9 . . CASRRDRGTDTQYF TGTGCCAGCAGACGGGACCGCGGCACAGATACGCAGTATTTT
TRBJ1-2 TRBV23-1 TRBD1 . CASSQLPWTGCNLANYGYTF TGCGCCAGCAGTCAATTACCCTGGACAGGGTGTAATTTAGCTAACTATGGCTACACCTTC
TRBJ1-2 TRBV2 TRBD1 . CASTPSGTGGSNYGYTF TGTGCCAGCACCCCTTCCGGGACAGGGGGCTCCAACTATGGCTACACCTTC
TRBJ1-5 TRBV18 . . CASSAATPSNQPQHF TGTGCCAGCTCTGCAGCTACTCCTAGCAATCAGCCCCAGCATTTT
TRBJ2-3 TRBV10-3 TRBD1 once CAISERGQQSTDTQYF TGTGCCATCAGTGAGAGGGGACAGCAAAGCACAGATACGCAGTATTTT
TRBJ2-3 TRBV6-4 . . CASSTNAGLGDTQYF TGTGCCAGCAGTACCAACGCGGGGTTGGGAGATACGCAGTATTTT
TRBJ2-2 TRBV27 . . CASSFVGELFF TGTGCCAGCAGTTTCGTCGGGGAGCTGTTTTTT
TRBJ1-2 TRBV5-6 . once CASSLVADTNYGYTF TGTGCCAGCAGCTTGGTTGCCGATACGAACTATGGCTACACCTTC
TRBJ2-3 TRBV6-6 . . CASSYSFRGHTQYF TGTGCCAGCAGTTACTCGTTTAGAGGTCATACGCAGTATTTT
TRBJ1-5 TRBV19 TRBD1 once CASSIARDRGRQPQHF TGTGCCAGTAGTATAGCCCGGGACAGGGGACGGCAGCCCCAGCATTTT
TRBJ1-3 TRBV2 . . CASSEVGNTIYF TGTGCCAGCAGTGAAGTAGGGAACACCATATATTTT
TRBJ1-1 TRBV11-1 TRBD1 once CASDRGQGTEAFF TGTGCCAGCGACAGGGGGCAGGGGACTGAAGCTTTCTTT
TRBJ2-1 TRBV7-9 TRBD2 once CASSLVSSGRYNEQFF TGTGCCAGCAGCTTAGTCTCCAGCGGGAGGTACAATGAGCAGTTCTTC
TRBJ2-3 TRBV25-1 TRBD1 . CASSDSGGNTDTQYF TGTGCCAGCAGTGACTCAGGGGGTAACACAGATACGCAGTATTTT
TRBJ1-5 TRBV6-5 . . CASGQSDQPQHF TGTGCCAGTGGACAGTCCGACCAGCCCCAGCATTTT
TRBJ2-5 TRBV5-1 TRBD1 . CASSSTGGRLETQYF TGCGCCAGCAGCTCGACAGGGGGCCGCCTGGAGACCCAGTACTTC
TRBJ2-7 TRBV28 TRBD1 . CASRQGYEQYF TGTGCCAGCAGACAGGGGTACGAGCAGTACTTC
TRBJ2-1 TRBV5-1 TRBD1 once CASSLFTGGKNEQFF TGCGCCAGCAGCTTGTTTACAGGGGGCAAAAATGAGCAGTTCTTC
TRBJ2-3 TRBV27 . . CASSSGNTQYF TGTGCCAGCAGTAGTGGGAATACGCAGTATTTT
TRBJ2-3 TRBV4-1 TRBD2 . CASSQVGRVAGGQDTQYF TGCGCCAGCAGCCAAGTTGGAAGGGTAGCGGGGGGGCAGGATACGCAGTATTTT
TRBJ1-1 TRBV6-5 . . CASSYSDLRGVTEAFF TGTGCCAGCAGTTACTCGGACCTCCGAGGGGTCACTGAAGCTTTCTTT
TRBJ1-2 TRBV19 . . CASSIGHGYTF TGTGCCAGTAGTATCGGTCACGGCTACACCTTC
TRBJ2-1 TRBV2 . . CASSTTGNEQFF TGTGCCAGCAGTACTACAGGGAATGAGCAGTTCTTC
TRBJ2-3 TRBV4-2 TRBD2 . CASSQGGRAGASDTQYF TGTGCCAGCAGCCAAGGGGGTCGAGCGGGGGCCTCAGATACGCAGTATTTT
TRBJ1-4 TRBV18 . . CASSPRGTNEKLFF TGTGCCAGCTCACCGCGGGGGACTAATGAAAAACTGTTTTTT
TRBJ1-2 TRBV29-1 . . CSVAGMAGYTF TGCAGCGTTGCGGGGATGGCTGGCTACACCTTC
TRBJ2-5 TRBV2 TRBD2 . CASSGTSGGQETQYF TGTGCCAGCAGTGGGACTAGCGGGGGCCAAGAGACCCAGTACTTC
TRBJ2-7 TRBV7-9 TRBD1 . CASSPGQGLTYEQYF TGTGCCAGCAGCCCGGGACAGGGATTAACCTACGAGCAGTACTTC
TRBJ2-3 TRBV5-4 TRBD2 . CASSLGLAGGSTDTQYF TGTGCCAGCAGCTTGGGTCTAGCGGGGGGGAGCACAGATACGCAGTATTTT
TRBJ1-2 TRBV27 . . CASSWAGPNYGYTF TGTGCCAGCAGTTGGGCAGGACCTAACTATGGCTACACCTTC
TRBJ1-2 TRBV5-6 TRBD1 many CASRSGQGYGYTF TGTGCCAGCAGGTCGGGACAGGGCTATGGCTACACCTTC
TRBJ1-6 TRBV7-9 . . CASSLRQLNSPLHF TGTGCCAGCAGCTTAAGGCAGCTTAATTCACCCCTCCACTTT
TRBJ1-1 TRBV6-5 . . CASSHPRARTEAFF TGTGCCAGCAGCCACCCCCGGGCGCGCACTGAAGCTTTCTTT
TRBJ1-3 TRBV7-9 . once CASSIRAPELWGNTIYF TGTGCCAGCAGCATCCGGGCCCCGGAGTTGTGGGGAAACACCATATATTTT
TRBJ1-4 TRBV7-6 TRBD1 . CASSLTFRGRGTNEKLFF TGTGCCAGCAGCCTAACTTTTAGGGGGCGAGGGACTAATGAAAAACTGTTTTTT
TRBJ2-1 TRBV7-8 . . CASSLAAANKLSSYNEQFF TGTGCCAGCAGCTTGGCGGCGGCCAACAAACTAAGCTCCTACAATGAGCAGTTCTTC
TRBJ1-1 TRBV25-1 TRBD1 . CASRRQGGTEAFF TGTGCCAGCAGAAGACAGGGCGGGACTGAAGCTTTCTTT
TRBJ2-7 TRBV4-1 TRBD2 . CASSQPGLAGGPRVGEQYF TGCGCCAGCAGCCAGCCGGGACTAGCGGGAGGGCCAAGGGTAGGCGAGCAGTACTTC
TRBJ2-2 TRBV2 TRBD1 . CASSRDRGGTGELFF TGTGCCAGCAGCCGGGACAGGGGAGGCACCGGGGAGCTGTTTTTT
TRBJ1-5 TRBV6-1 TRBD1 . CASNGQGPNQPQHF TGTGCCAGCAACGGACAGGGACCCAATCAGCCCCAGCATTTT